The clone carrying this T cell receptor (beta chain) was found a few times. Measured with immunoSEQ multiplex PCR; TCRdb has only the in-frame clones, and not every one. The table includes fewer than 30,000 clones, 75% to 90% detected once. The sample comes from a study of T cells in narcolepsy. This receptor was taken from a human donor with narcolepsy. The sequenced material came from CD45RA- memory CD4+ T cells from PBMCs.

The DNA of the CDR3 is TGTGCCAGCAGCCGTAAGGCAGGGGGAGTTGAGTGGGAAAAACTGTTTTTT. It encodes CASSRKAGGVEWEKLFF. The chain employs TRBV27 and TRBJ1-4; the match to TRBD1 covers 7 bases. CDR1 MNHEY and CDR2 SMNVEV come from the germline V gene (reference sequence). The CDR3 is 17 residues long. The V and J ends lost 6 bases and 8 bases, in that order; junction bases with no gene match: 18. The whole variable domain, filled in from reference TRBV27 and TRBJ1-4, reads EAQVTQNPRYLITVTGKKLTVTCSQNMNHEYMSWYRQDPGLGLRQIYYSMNVEVTDKGDVPEGYKVSRKEKRNFPLILESPSPNQTSLYFCASSRKAGGVEWEKLFFGSGTQLSVL.